This T cell receptor (beta chain) was recorded in a study of tumor and adjacent non-tumor tissue in lung cancer. The study, taken as a whole, reports: Shorter survival was associated with higher TCR diversity in tumors.

The template was RNA from unsorted bulk tissue. Notes on this clonotype: Its antigen is still unknown. With a much larger clone just one base away, this may be a read error.

The CDR3 has 13 amino acids. CDR1 KGHDR and CDR2 SFDVKD come from the germline V gene. V was pared by 9 bases and J by 5 bases, with 6 bases of the junction left unmatched. The library came from three nested PCR rounds adapted from ARM-PCR protocols. TCRdb used MiXCR to reprocess the multiplex PCR reads, holding one entry per CDR3 protein. Of about 110,000 distinct CDR3 sequences listed, about 87% are singletons. The sample consisted of lung tumor tissue. The chain combines TRBV24-1 with TRBJ2-1, with 7 bases that match TRBD1. This TCR derives from a man aged 70-80 years with non-small cell lung cancer. The CDR3 sequence: CATSAQGNNEQFF. The DNA for the CDR3 is TGTGCCACCTCAGCACAGGGGAACAATGAGCAGTTCTTC.